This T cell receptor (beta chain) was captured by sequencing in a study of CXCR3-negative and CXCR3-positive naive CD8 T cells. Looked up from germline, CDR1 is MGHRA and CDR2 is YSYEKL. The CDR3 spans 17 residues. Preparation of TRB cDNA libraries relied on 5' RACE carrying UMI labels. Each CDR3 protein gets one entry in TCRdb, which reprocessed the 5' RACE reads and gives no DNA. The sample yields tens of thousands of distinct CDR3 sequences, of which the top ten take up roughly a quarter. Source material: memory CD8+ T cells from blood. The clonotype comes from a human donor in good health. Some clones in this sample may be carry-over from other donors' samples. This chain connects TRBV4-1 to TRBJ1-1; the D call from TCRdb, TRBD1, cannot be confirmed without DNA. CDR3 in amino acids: CASSPLTGLVYRLSAFF.